Sequencing of this T cell receptor beta chain was carried out in a study of cytomegalovirus exposure and HLA in healthy donors (dated by TCRdb to the late 2010s). In terms of the full investigation: The roughly 670 repertoires of the first cohort and the 120 validation repertoires were produced on the same platform, according to a later analysis. The study aimed to test whether cataloging public T cell receptors could reveal signatures of past pathogen exposure. In addition to the first cohort of roughly 670 subjects, a separate validation cohort of 130 or so different subjects was used. To predict cytomegalovirus infection status, the study combined high-throughput TCR immunosequencing, statistical association of individual TCRs with disease status, and machine learning. Study-wide conclusions, independent of this receptor: The study gave a list of under 200 TCR beta chains associated with cytomegalovirus. While some public TCRs were present in many individuals, most TCR sequences turned up only very rarely across donors. A few of the identified cytomegalovirus-associated TCR beta chains were confirmed in vitro to be specific for cytomegalovirus antigens. Cytomegalovirus status was reported to be diagnosed by the classifier with high specificity and sensitivity in both the original and validation cohorts. Subsequent analysis determined that TCRs grouped into clusters in the first cohort also showed a tendency toward co-occurrence across the 130 or so validation repertoires, and 94% of cluster scores exceeded 0. A later analysis lacked HLA typing for the validation cohort, so it scored co-occurrence in that cohort across all 110 or so repertoires. The authors suggested that the approach could potentially be extended to other disease states and immunological phenotypes.

Library creation used the immunoSEQ multiplex PCR assay. The study's processing was this. A statistical classification framework was built to diagnose cytomegalovirus status from the catalog of TCR beta chain sequences. TCRdb limited this immuneACCESS table to in-frame rearrangements with V and J called. A share of clones is missing; checked studies link under half to unresolved V genes, and the rest is unexplained. That table furnishes V, J and clone size, whereas the DNA furnished D and trimming. The sample yields about 120,000 clones; approximately 90% were counted once. The leading ten clones occupy about 1.9% of the sample. Per the germline V gene, SGHNT is the CDR1 and YENEEA is the CDR2. V is cut by 5 bases and J by 2 bases, and the space between the germline ends is 9 bases. From cysteine to phenylalanine, the CDR3 is 13 amino acids long. Only the CDR3 portion is preserved as DNA: 39 bases, with reading frame beginning at the first base.

The donors were included in the validation cohort of approximately 120 subjects, a group kept apart from the approximately 700-subject first cohort. Turning to this clone: No antigen is known for it. The sample holds no much larger clone one base away, and base qualities are not on file.

Recombination connected TRBV11-3 to TRBJ1-1; no D gene is confidently identified. Sequencing used PBMCs. The receptor's source is a woman aged 18-35 years in good health and CMV-seronegative. The DNA is TGTGCCAGCAGCCCCAGTTTAAACACTGAAGCTTTCTTT. The encoded protein is CASSPSLNTEAFF.